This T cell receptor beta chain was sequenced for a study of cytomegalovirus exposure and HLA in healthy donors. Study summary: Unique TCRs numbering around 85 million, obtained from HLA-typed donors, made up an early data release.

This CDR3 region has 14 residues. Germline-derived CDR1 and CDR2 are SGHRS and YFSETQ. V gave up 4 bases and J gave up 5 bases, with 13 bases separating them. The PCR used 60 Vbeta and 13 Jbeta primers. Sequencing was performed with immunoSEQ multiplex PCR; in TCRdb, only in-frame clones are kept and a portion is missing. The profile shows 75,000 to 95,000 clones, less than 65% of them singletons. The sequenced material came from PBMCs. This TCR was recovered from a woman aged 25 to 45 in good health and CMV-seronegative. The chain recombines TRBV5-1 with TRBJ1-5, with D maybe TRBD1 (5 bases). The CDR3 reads CASSPAGDYQPQHF. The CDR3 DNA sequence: TGCGCCAGCAGCCCCGCGGGGGATTATCAGCCCCAGCATTTT.